This is a list of T cell receptor beta chains from one sample in a study of radiotherapy plus CTLA-4 blockade in lung cancer. Method: immunoSEQ multiplex PCR; TCRdb's copy keeps in-frame clones and lacks some. Among tens of thousands of clones listed, about 90% were seen once. This specimen was peripheral blood, taken from a patient treated with radiotherapy plus ipilimumab. These receptors were obtained from a human donor with non-small cell lung cancer who had a partial response to radiotherapy plus ipilimumab. Both conserved end residues are part of each CDR3. D genes are given only for firm matches. Expanded clones get a size class; other rows say once, few or many, or leave the size out.

length: 14; J: TRBJ2-1; size: -; V: TRBV29-1; D: -; DNA: TGCAGCGTTGACACCAGCTCTTCAGGGAATGAGCAGTTCTTC; CDR3: CSVDTSSSGNEQFF
length: 12; J: TRBJ1-1; size: -; V: TRBV28; D: -; DNA: TGTGCCAGTACTACAGGGCGATATGAAGCTTTCTTT; CDR3: CASTTGRYEAFF
length: 15; J: TRBJ2-2; size: -; V: TRBV30; D: TRBD1; DNA: TGTGCCTGGACTTGGACAGGGGTGAACACCGGGGAGCTGTTTTTT; CDR3: CAWTWTGVNTGELFF
length: 14; J: TRBJ2-2; size: -; V: TRBV19; D: TRBD1; DNA: TGTGCCAGTAGTGACAGGGGTAACACCGGGGAGCTGTTTTTT; CDR3: CASSDRGNTGELFF
length: 15; J: TRBJ2-3; size: -; V: TRBV7-2; D: TRBD2; DNA: TGTGCCAGCAGCCGAATTAGCGGGAGCACAGATACGCAGTATTTT; CDR3: CASSRISGSTDTQYF
length: 14; J: TRBJ2-7; size: -; V: TRBV4-2; D: TRBD1; DNA: TGTGCCAGCAGCGTCCGGGACAGGGCCGGCGAGCAGTACTTC; CDR3: CASSVRDRAGEQYF
length: 16; J: TRBJ1-5; size: -; V: TRBV4-1; D: -; DNA: TGCGCCAGCAGCCAAGATCGTCTTAATAGCAATCAGCCCCAGCATTTT; CDR3: CASSQDRLNSNQPQHF
length: 12; J: TRBJ1-2; size: -; V: TRBV28; D: TRBD1; DNA: TGTGCCAGCAGCACAGGGGGCCTTGGCTACACCTTC; CDR3: CASSTGGLGYTF
length: 16; J: TRBJ2-1; size: once; V: TRBV29-1; D: -; DNA: TGCAGCGTGGGCGGGGTGTGGCGGACCACCTACAATGAGCAGTTCTTC; CDR3: CSVGGVWRTTYNEQFF
length: 14; J: TRBJ1-4; size: -; V: TRBV18; D: TRBD1; DNA: TGTGCCAGCTCACCGACAGGGAACAATGAAAAACTGTTTTTT; CDR3: CASSPTGNNEKLFF
length: 12; J: TRBJ1-6; size: -; V: TRBV6-1; D: -; DNA: TGTGCCAGCACGGCGGGGGATTCACCCCTCCACTTT; CDR3: CASTAGDSPLHF
length: 12; J: TRBJ2-4; size: -; V: TRBV11-2; D: -; DNA: TGTGCCAGCAGCTTAGATCGGAACATTCAGTACTTC; CDR3: CASSLDRNIQYF
length: 14; J: TRBJ2-5; size: -; V: TRBV7-2; D: TRBD2; DNA: TGTGCCAGCAGCTTAGAGCTGGGACTAGGGGCCCAGTACTTC; CDR3: CASSLELGLGAQYF
length: 13; J: TRBJ1-4; size: -; V: TRBV7-8; D: -; DNA: TGTGCCAGCAGCTTATGGGGAGGCGAAAAACTGTTTTTT; CDR3: CASSLWGGEKLFF
length: 15; J: TRBJ1-1; size: -; V: TRBV28; D: TRBD1; DNA: TGTGCCAGCAGTTTAAACCGACAGGGAACCACTGAAGCTTTCTTT; CDR3: CASSLNRQGTTEAFF
length: 13; J: TRBJ1-2; size: once; V: TRBV7-2; D: -; DNA: TGTGCCAGCAGCTTACGAGGGGGGGATGGCTACACCTTC; CDR3: CASSLRGGDGYTF
length: 14; J: TRBJ2-3; size: -; V: TRBV14; D: -; DNA: TGTGCCAGCAGACTTGCGGGATCCACAGATACGCAGTATTTT; CDR3: CASRLAGSTDTQYF
length: 15; J: TRBJ2-1; size: -; V: TRBV11-3; D: TRBD2; DNA: TGTGCCAGCAGCCGTACTAGCGGGTTGTCAACGGAGCAGTTCTTC; CDR3: CASSRTSGLSTEQFF
length: 15; J: TRBJ2-1; size: -; V: TRBV15; D: TRBD2; DNA: TGTGCCACCAGCAGAGAGGCGGGAGGGGGCAATGAGCAGTTCTTC; CDR3: CATSREAGGGNEQFF
length: 16; J: TRBJ2-3; size: -; V: TRBV5-1; D: TRBD2; DNA: TGCGCCAGCAGCTTGTTTAGCGGGAGAGGCACAGATACGCAGTATTTT; CDR3: CASSLFSGRGTDTQYF
length: 16; J: TRBJ2-5; size: -; V: TRBV7-2; D: TRBD2; DNA: TGTGCCAGCAGCTTAGCTCCTAGCGGAGGGCAAGAGACCCAGTACTTC; CDR3: CASSLAPSGGQETQYF
length: 15; J: TRBJ2-3; size: -; V: TRBV7-9; D: TRBD2; DNA: TGTGCCAGCAGCTTAGGGACTAGCTTCACAGATACGCAGTATTTT; CDR3: CASSLGTSFTDTQYF
length: 12; J: TRBJ2-2; size: -; V: TRBV7-6; D: -; DNA: TGTGCCAGCAGCCCCTTCACCGGGGAGCTGTTTTTT; CDR3: CASSPFTGELFF
length: 11; J: TRBJ2-7; size: -; V: TRBV6-1; D: -; DNA: TGTGCCAGCAGTGAACCGGGTCTACAGTACTTC; CDR3: CASSEPGLQYF
length: 13; J: TRBJ1-3; size: -; V: TRBV5-1; D: -; DNA: TGCGCCAGCGGACGGGGGGCGAGGGACACCATATATTTT; CDR3: CASGRGARDTIYF
length: 15; J: TRBJ2-1; size: -; V: TRBV7-3; D: -; DNA: TGTGCCAGCAGCATTAATAGTGGCGGAGACAATGAGCAGTTCTTC; CDR3: CASSINSGGDNEQFF
length: 15; J: TRBJ1-4; size: -; V: TRBV5-5; D: -; DNA: TGTGCCAGCAGCTTGGCCAAAGGCAGGGAGGGAAAACTGTTTTTT; CDR3: CASSLAKGREGKLFF
length: 16; J: TRBJ2-1; size: -; V: TRBV28; D: -; DNA: TGTGCCAGCACCCTATCGATAGGGGGCGCGGGAGGCGAGCAGTTCTTC; CDR3: CASTLSIGGAGGEQFF
length: 14; J: TRBJ2-1; size: -; V: TRBV2; D: TRBD2; DNA: TGTGCCAGCCCGGGGACTAGCGGGAGCCATGAGCAGTTCTTC; CDR3: CASPGTSGSHEQFF
length: 16; J: TRBJ2-2; size: -; V: TRBV15; D: -; DNA: TGTGCCACCAGCAGTACCCTCGGGGTGAACACCGGGGAGCTGTTTTTT; CDR3: CATSSTLGVNTGELFF
length: 17; J: TRBJ2-3; size: -; V: TRBV7-2; D: -; DNA: TGTGCCAGCAGCTTAGGTTTAGGCAGGGGTAACCAAGATACGCAGTATTTT; CDR3: CASSLGLGRGNQDTQYF
length: 16; J: TRBJ1-5; size: few; V: TRBV10-3; D: -; DNA: TGTGCCATCAGTGAAGGCAGGGGAGTCGTTGGTCAGCCCCAGCATTTT; CDR3: CAISEGRGVVGQPQHF
length: 15; J: TRBJ1-1; size: -; V: TRBV2; D: -; DNA: TGTGCCAGCAGTGGACAGAACCTGATGAACACTGAAGCTTTCTTT; CDR3: CASSGQNLMNTEAFF
length: 12; J: TRBJ1-1; size: -; V: TRBV29-1; D: -; DNA: TGCAGCGTTGAAGATCTGGCAGGGGAAGCTTTCTTT; CDR3: CSVEDLAGEAFF
length: 15; J: TRBJ2-1; size: -; V: TRBV6-5; D: -; DNA: TGTGCCAGCAGTTACAAGACAGGCCCTTACAATGAGCAGTTCTTC; CDR3: CASSYKTGPYNEQFF
length: 14; J: TRBJ1-2; size: once; V: TRBV2; D: TRBD1; DNA: TGTGCCAGCTCCAGACAGGGGGCGATTGATGGCTACACCTTC; CDR3: CASSRQGAIDGYTF
length: 14; J: TRBJ1-1; size: -; V: TRBV9; D: TRBD1; DNA: TGTGCCAGCAGCTCCTCAGGGGGCGTTACTGAAGCTTTCTTT; CDR3: CASSSSGGVTEAFF
length: 16; J: TRBJ1-5; size: -; V: TRBV28; D: TRBD1; DNA: TGTGCCAGCAGCCCAGACAGACAGGGGGGCAATCAGCCCCAGCATTTT; CDR3: CASSPDRQGGNQPQHF
length: 14; J: TRBJ2-1; size: -; V: TRBV6-5; D: -; DNA: TGTGCCAGCAGTTCACGCGGGCCCTACAATGAGCAGTTCTTC; CDR3: CASSSRGPYNEQFF
length: 13; J: TRBJ2-3; size: -; V: TRBV5-4; D: -; DNA: TGTGCCAGCAGCTTGACAGGGTCAGATACGCAGTATTTT; CDR3: CASSLTGSDTQYF
length: 14; J: TRBJ2-7; size: -; V: TRBV30; D: -; DNA: TGTGCCTGGAGTCTTCTAGCGAGCGCTTACGAGCAGTACTTC; CDR3: CAWSLLASAYEQYF
length: 12; J: TRBJ2-3; size: -; V: TRBV28; D: -; DNA: TGTGCCAGCAGCCCGGGCACAGATACGCAGTATTTT; CDR3: CASSPGTDTQYF
length: 15; J: TRBJ2-2; size: -; V: TRBV7-3; D: TRBD2; DNA: TGTGCCAGCAGCTTAACTAGCGGGATTACCGGGGAGCTGTTTTTT; CDR3: CASSLTSGITGELFF
length: 14; J: TRBJ1-1; size: -; V: TRBV19; D: -; DNA: TGTGCCAGTAGTATGACCAGGGGATATGCTGAAGCTTTCTTT; CDR3: CASSMTRGYAEAFF
length: 14; J: TRBJ1-5; size: -; V: TRBV7-2; D: TRBD1; DNA: TGTGCCAGCAGCACAGGGACAGGCAATCAGCCCCAGCATTTT; CDR3: CASSTGTGNQPQHF
length: 15; J: TRBJ1-1; size: -; V: TRBV28; D: TRBD1; DNA: TGTGCCAGCAGTTTAGGGCAGGGGGCGAGGACTGAAGCTTTCTTT; CDR3: CASSLGQGARTEAFF
length: 13; J: TRBJ2-5; size: -; V: TRBV15; D: TRBD2; DNA: TGTGCTTCCCAGCGGGGTGTGTTGGAGACCCAGTACTTC; CDR3: CASQRGVLETQYF
length: 13; J: TRBJ1-2; size: -; V: TRBV2; D: -; DNA: TGTGCCAGCAGGGAAGATGGAGGCTATGGCTACACCTTC; CDR3: CASREDGGYGYTF
length: 13; J: TRBJ2-7; size: -; V: TRBV28; D: TRBD2; DNA: TGTGCCAGCTATCGGGAGGCCCCCTACGAGCAGTACTTC; CDR3: CASYREAPYEQYF
length: 11; J: TRBJ2-1; size: -; V: TRBV7-9; D: -; DNA: TGTGCCAGCAGCTTGACAAATGAGCAGTTCTTC; CDR3: CASSLTNEQFF
length: 16; J: TRBJ2-1; size: once; V: TRBV25-1; D: -; DNA: TGTGCCAGCAGTGAATGGGGCGAATCACCCCACAATGAGCAGTTCTTC; CDR3: CASSEWGESPHNEQFF
length: 16; J: TRBJ2-5; size: -; V: TRBV28; D: -; DNA: TGTGCCAGCAGTTTTACAAGGGGCAGGTTAATAGAGACCCAGTACTTC; CDR3: CASSFTRGRLIETQYF
length: 14; J: TRBJ1-5; size: -; V: TRBV6-5; D: TRBD1; DNA: TGTGCCAGCAGTGCCCGACAGGGTAATCAGCCCCAGCATTTT; CDR3: CASSARQGNQPQHF
length: 15; J: TRBJ2-3; size: once; V: TRBV5-4; D: TRBD2; DNA: TGTGCCAGCAGCTCCCGATCGGGAGGTACAGATACGCAGTATTTT; CDR3: CASSSRSGGTDTQYF
length: 14; J: TRBJ1-3; size: -; V: TRBV15; D: -; DNA: TGTGCCACCAGCCACCTCGGGGGGGGAAACACCATATATTTT; CDR3: CATSHLGGGNTIYF